The 6 T cell receptor beta chains below all came from one sample that was sequenced in a study of molecular identifiers for immune sequencing clone quantification. In TCRdb, the PCR reads were re-called with MiXCR into one record per CDR3 protein. The table records approximately 630,000 distinct CDR3 sequences, roughly 23% of them present only once. The sequencing input was naive CD8+ T cells from blood, with Jurkat cell RNA spiked in. Indicated subset: FACS-sorted CD8+CD4-CCR7+CD45RA+ naive T cells. Receptors were obtained from a human donor in good health. Some libraries in this study had Jurkat cell RNA spiked in.

Note on this clonotype: This may come from a read error, since a much larger clone is one base off. CDR3 nucleotide sequence: TGTGCCAGCCCGGGGCGGGAGTGGTCCACAGATACGCAGTATTTT. The encoded protein is CASPGREWSTDTQYF. The J gene is TRBJ2-3, the V gene TRBV2; TRBD2 aligns across 7 bases. Germline values: CDR1 SNHLY, CDR2 FYNNEI. After removal of 8 bases from V and 2 bases from J, the junction contained 10 bases not matched to a gene. The CDR3 length is 15 residues. The variable domain in full, completed from reference TRBV2 and TRBJ2-3, reads EPEVTQTPSHQVTQMGQEVILRCVPISNHLYFYWYRQILGQKVEFLVSFYNNEISEKSEIFDDQFSVERPDGSNFTLKIRSTKLEDSAMYFCASPGREWSTDTQYFGPGTRLTVL.

To note about this clonotype: The CDR3 does not close with the conserved phenylalanine or tryptophan, likely indicating a read error. The V gene is TRBV27, the J gene TRBJ2-7; perhaps D is TRBD1 or TRBD2 (5 bases each). CDR1 is MNHEY, CDR2 SMNVEV, per germline (reference sequence). V was trimmed by 6 bases and J by 3 bases, leaving 12 bases between them. The length of the CDR3 is 13 residues. CDR3 coding DNA: TGTGCCAGCAGCTCGGGACCCAGCTACGAGCAGTACCTC. Protein product: CASSSGPSYEQYL.

This clonotype was counted between two and nine times. The chain is built from TRBV7-2 and TRBJ1-4; TRBD1 might be the D (5 bases). The CDR3 is 15 residues long. V lost 2 bases, J lost 1 base, and 8 bases lay in between. The germline gives CDR1 SGHTA, CDR2 FQGNSA. The CDR3 loop reads CASSLLGGTNEKLFF. CDR3 DNA: TGTGCCAGCAGCTTATTGGGGGGAACTAATGAAAAACTGTTTTTT. The full variable domain, rest sourced from reference TRBV7-2 and TRBJ1-4, is GAGVSQSPSNKVTEKGKDVELRCDPISGHTALYWYRQSLGQGLEFLIYFQGNSAPDKSGLPSDRFSAERTGGSVSTLTIQRTQQEDSAVYLCASSLLGGTNEKLFFGSGTQLSVL.

This clonotype was counted at least ten times. V usage is TRBV6-5 and J usage is TRBJ2-3; D is unclear. Trimming took off 2 bases at V and 4 bases at J, with 16 bases between the two ends. Per the germline V gene, CDR1 is MNHEY and CDR2 is SVGAGI. This CDR3 spans 16 amino acids. The chain's CDR3 is CASSYIRAARPDTQYF. Written as DNA, the CDR3 is TGTGCCAGCAGTTACATAAGGGCGGCGCGGCCAGATACGCAGTATTTT.

This clonotype appeared many times. V is TRBV24-1 and J is TRBJ2-3, with 8 bases aligning to TRBD2. Germline V lookup: CDR1 KGHDR, CDR2 SFDVKD. The CDR3 length is 12 residues. V trimming: 2 bases; J trimming: 11 bases; junction bases outside the gene matches: 2. CDR3 loop: CATSDSGTRQYF. CDR3 DNA: TGTGCCACCAGTGATTCCGGGACTAGGCAGTATTTT.

This clonotype was observed a handful of times. The chain joins TRBV6-5 to TRBJ2-7, with TRBD1 identical over 8 bases. Per the germline V gene, CDR1 is MNHEY and CDR2 is SVGAGI. The CDR3 runs 14 residues. The trim removed 2 bases at V and 2 bases at J, leaving 2 bases unmatched. CDR3 protein: CASSYGTGPYEQYF. As DNA, the CDR3 is TGTGCCAGCAGTTACGGGACAGGCCCCTACGAGCAGTACTTC.